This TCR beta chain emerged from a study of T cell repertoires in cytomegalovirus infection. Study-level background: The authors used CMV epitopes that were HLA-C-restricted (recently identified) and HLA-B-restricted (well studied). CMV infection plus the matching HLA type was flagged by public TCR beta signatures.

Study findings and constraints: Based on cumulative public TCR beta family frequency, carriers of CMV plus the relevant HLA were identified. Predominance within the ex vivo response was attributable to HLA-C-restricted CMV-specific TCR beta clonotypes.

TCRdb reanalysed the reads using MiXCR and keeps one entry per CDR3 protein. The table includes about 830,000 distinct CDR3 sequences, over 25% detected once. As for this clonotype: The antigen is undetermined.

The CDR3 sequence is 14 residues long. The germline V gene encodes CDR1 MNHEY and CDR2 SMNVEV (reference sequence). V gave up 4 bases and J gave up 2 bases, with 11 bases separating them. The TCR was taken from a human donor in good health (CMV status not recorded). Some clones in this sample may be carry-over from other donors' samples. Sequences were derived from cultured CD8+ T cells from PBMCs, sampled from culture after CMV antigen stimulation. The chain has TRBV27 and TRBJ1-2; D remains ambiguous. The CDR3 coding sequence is TGTGCCAGCAGTTCCTCGGGATCAAACTATGGCTACACCTTC. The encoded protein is CASSSSGSNYGYTF.